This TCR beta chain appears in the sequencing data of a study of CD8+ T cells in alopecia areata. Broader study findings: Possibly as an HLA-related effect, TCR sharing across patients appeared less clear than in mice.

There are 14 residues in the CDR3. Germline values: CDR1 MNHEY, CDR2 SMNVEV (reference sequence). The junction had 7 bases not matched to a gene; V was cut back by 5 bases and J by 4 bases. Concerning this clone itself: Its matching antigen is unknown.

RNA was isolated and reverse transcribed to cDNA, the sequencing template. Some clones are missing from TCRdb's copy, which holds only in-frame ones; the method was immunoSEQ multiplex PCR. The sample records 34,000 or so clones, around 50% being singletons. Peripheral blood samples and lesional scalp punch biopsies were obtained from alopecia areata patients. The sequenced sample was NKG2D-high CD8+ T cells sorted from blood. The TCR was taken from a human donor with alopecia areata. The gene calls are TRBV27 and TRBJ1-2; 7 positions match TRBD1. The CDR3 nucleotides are TGTGCCAGCAGTCCTTGGGACAGCAGCTATGGCTACACCTTC. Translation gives CASSPWDSSYGYTF.